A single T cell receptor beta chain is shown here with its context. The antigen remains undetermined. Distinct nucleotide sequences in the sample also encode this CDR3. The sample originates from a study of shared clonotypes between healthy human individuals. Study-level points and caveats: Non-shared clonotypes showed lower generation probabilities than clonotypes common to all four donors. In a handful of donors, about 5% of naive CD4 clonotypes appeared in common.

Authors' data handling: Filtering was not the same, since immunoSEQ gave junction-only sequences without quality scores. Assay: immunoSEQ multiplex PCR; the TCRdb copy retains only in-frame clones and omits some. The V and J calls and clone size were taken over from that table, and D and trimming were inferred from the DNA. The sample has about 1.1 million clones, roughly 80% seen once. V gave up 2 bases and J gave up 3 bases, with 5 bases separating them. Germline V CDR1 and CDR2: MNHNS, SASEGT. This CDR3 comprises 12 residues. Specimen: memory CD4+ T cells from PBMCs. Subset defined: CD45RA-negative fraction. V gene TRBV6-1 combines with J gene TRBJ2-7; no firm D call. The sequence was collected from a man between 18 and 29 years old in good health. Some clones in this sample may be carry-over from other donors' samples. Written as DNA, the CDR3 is TGTGCCAGCAGTGAATTGGGCTACGAGCAGTACTTC. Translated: CASSELGYEQYF.